The clone carrying this T cell receptor (beta chain) appeared a single time. As yet, its antigen is unknown. Sequencing used immunoSEQ multiplex PCR; TCRdb keeps in-frame clones, though not all of them. The profile shows over 150,000 clones, roughly nine tenths of them singletons. The CDR3 sequence is 14 residues long. V dropped 1 base and J dropped 6 bases, with 12 bases sitting between them. The germline V gene has CDR1 LGHDT and CDR2 YNNKEL (reference sequence). The data belong to a study of T cell responses to AZD1222 COVID-19 vaccine. Study-wide results and limits: Spike-specific TCR breadth and depth went up after people got two AZD1222 doses. It was only after the peak T cell response that any repertoires were sampled. Donors, mostly white British, included more females; clonal diversity was possibly underestimated. Vaccine-associated CD4 TCRs ranged over spike, dominating at 160-218 and 743-854.

Sample: peripheral blood, taken on day 0 of MenACWY control vaccination. The chain joins TRBV3-1 (or the pseudogene TRBV3-2) to TRBJ1-1; D is unclear. The receptor comes from an adult in good health. The CDR3 nucleotides are TGTGCCAGCAGCCAAGTTAGGGTGGAGGCTGAAGCTTTCTTT. Amino acid sequence: CASSQVRVEAEAFF.